This T cell receptor beta chain originates from a study of CD8 T cells in Susac syndrome (dated by TCRdb to the late 2010s). For context, the study as a whole: Repertoire sequencing was used to test whether CD8+ T cell activation and differentiation in Susac syndrome was antigen driven.

As regards this clonotype: Its target antigen remains unknown. No qualities accompany the bases; no much larger clone lies one base away.

RNA was extracted with the RNeasy kit and about 0.45 to 1 ug was reverse transcribed using random hexamers. TCR beta CDR3 regions were amplified with the immunoSEQ multiplex PCR assay covering 54 Vbeta and 13 Jbeta segments. To correct PCR amplification bias, a synthetic template baseline was used for both primer optimization and computational correction. The paper's data handling went like this. Reads were annotated to V, D and J genes per IMGT and analyzed with immunoSEQ Analyzer, keeping only productive sequences. Clonality was computed as one minus Shannon entropy normalized by log2 of the number of productive unique sequences. For each patient and control, public and private clones were evaluated among the 100 most prevalent clones. A clone was defined as Susac-specific if it was absent from the healthy and MS cohorts, from some 980 published viral clones and from other ImmuneACCESS disease sequences. TCRdb handled the public reads itself, with Q25 trimming in fastp and clone calling in MiXCR, and kept productive beta chains. Rows with one shared CDR3 protein collapse into an entry with the most common genes and DNA. Here the V and J calls rest on TCRdb's processing, not on the authors' analysis. The sample table shows approximately 210,000 distinct CDR3 sequences, and around 95% are seen once. The ten largest clones capture 0.085% to 0.1% of the sample.

High-throughput TCR beta sequencing profiled peripheral blood CD8+ and CD4+ T cells from healthy donors, Susac syndrome patients and multiple sclerosis patients. The multiple sclerosis controls were treatment-naive patients who had stable or active relapsing-remitting disease and met the revised McDonald criteria. CD8+ TEMRA cells were enriched by FACS, while bulk CD8+ and CD4+ T cells were purified by magnetic negative isolation. Blood was drawn into EDTA tubes, processed within 24 hours, and PBMCs were isolated by density gradient centrifugation. PBMCs intended for TCR sequencing were frozen in liquid nitrogen and were later thawed in a 37 degrees C water bath. Purity of sorted or isolated CD4+, CD8+ and CD8+ TEMRA cells was at least 90%. Study-level results and caveats: The TCR sequencing and HLA analysis was acknowledged to have included a relatively small number of individuals.

The germline V gene (reference sequence) supplies CDR1 GTSNPN and CDR2 SVGIG. From the cysteine up to the phenylalanine, the CDR3 has a length of 13 residues. CDR3 DNA only is kept here, 39 bases in frame from base 1. V and J lose 3 bases and 6 bases, and a span of 14 bases separates them. This chain is built from TRBV30 and TRBJ1-1, with no reliable assignment of the D segment. The material sequenced was CD4+ T cells from PBMCs. The origin of this receptor is a human donor with multiple sclerosis. The CDR3 reads CAWSRTGRSEAFF. The nucleotide sequence reads TGTGCCTGGAGCCGGACCGGGCGGTCTGAAGCTTTCTTT.